This T cell receptor beta chain was found in a study of technical replicates of blood from several donors. The CDR3 length is 13 residues. V lost 3 bases and J lost 3, with 9 bases in between. CDR1 and CDR2 (germline): SGHAT, FQNNGV. Assay: immunoSEQ multiplex PCR; the TCRdb copy retains only in-frame clones and omits some. The sample records tens of thousands of clones, nearly 90% being singletons. This chain uses TRBV11-2 with TRBJ2-7, with D possibly being TRBD1 (6 bases). The sequencing sample was made of PBMCs. This sequence was found in a human donor in good health. Some clones in this sample may be carry-over from other donors' samples. CDR3 sequence reads: CASSFGDNYEQYF. For the CDR3, the DNA is TGTGCCAGCAGCTTTGGGGACAACTACGAGCAGTACTTC.